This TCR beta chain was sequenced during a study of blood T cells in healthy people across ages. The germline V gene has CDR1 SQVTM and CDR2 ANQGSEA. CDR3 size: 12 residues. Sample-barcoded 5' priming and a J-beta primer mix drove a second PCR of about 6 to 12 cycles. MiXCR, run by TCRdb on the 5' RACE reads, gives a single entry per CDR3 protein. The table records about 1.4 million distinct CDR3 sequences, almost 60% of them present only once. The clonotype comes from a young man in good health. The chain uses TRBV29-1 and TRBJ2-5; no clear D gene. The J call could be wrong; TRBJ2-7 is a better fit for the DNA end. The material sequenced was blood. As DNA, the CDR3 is TGCAGCGTTGTGAGGTTGAATGGCGAGCAGTACTTC. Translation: CSVVRLNGEQYF.